The clone carrying this T cell receptor (beta chain) has more than one count but fewer than ten. As yet, its antigen is unknown. cDNA synthesis used the whole RNA isolate, giving expressed TCRB sequences. Sequencing was performed with immunoSEQ multiplex PCR; in TCRdb, only in-frame clones are kept and a portion is missing. The top ten hold approximately 0.038% of the sample, which has under 450,000 clones, more than 11% seen once. The data are from a study of beta chain features in type 1 diabetes. Study background: Examination of sorted cells across all samples involved roughly 100 million cells. Study results and caveats: Over-representation of high TCR-expressing cells was a possible consequence of cDNA sequencing. Whatever favoring of shorter templates PCR might show would apply equally to patients and controls. Moderately but significantly shorter TCRB CDR3s were found in Type 1 diabetes patients in all four CD4+ subsets.

Per the germline V gene, CDR1 is SGHTA and CDR2 is FQGNSA. With V trimmed by 5 bases and J by 6 bases, 10 bases remained unmatched. The CDR3 contains 15 residues. This clonotype was sampled from a man aged 30 to 39 in good health. This chain uses TRBV7-2 with TRBJ2-5; TRBD1 matches 9 bases. Sample: naive CD4+ T cells from blood. CDR3: CASSAYRTGEQTQYF. CDR3 bases: TGTGCCAGCAGCGCCTACAGGACAGGGGAGCAGACCCAGTACTTC.